This T cell receptor beta chain was sequenced for a study of identical twins. Study findings and constraints: Diverse VJ usage suggested most zero-insertion clonotypes were not invariant T cells. For out-of-frame alpha sequences shared by twins, low generation probability was in excess.

A note on this clonotype: Antigen: not known.

With no exceptions, donors were healthy Caucasians. V was shortened by 5 bases and J by 6 bases, with 10 bases between the two germline ends. CDR3 length equals 13 residues. Germline V gene data show CDR1 as SNHLY and CDR2 as FYNNEI. TCRdb reprocessed the 5' RACE reads with MiXCR, giving one entry per CDR3 protein. The sample includes under 900,000 distinct CDR3 sequences, approximately 13% of them seen just once. Another study also made use of these data, one on yellow fever vaccine responses in identical twins.

The origin of this receptor is a woman aged 18-29 years in good health. The specimen sequenced was PBMCs. The V and J genes are TRBV2 and TRBJ2-2; no firm D call. The DNA for the CDR3 is TGTGCCAGCAGTAGGTTCGATGCCGGGGAGCTGTTTTTT. It yields the protein CASSRFDAGELFF.